These T cell receptor beta chains were read from a single sample in a study of technical replicates of blood from several donors. Sequenced by immunoSEQ multiplex PCR; TCRdb stores in-frame clones only, minus some. This table holds tens of thousands of clones, approximately 94% found once. The sequencing input was T cells isolated from PBMCs. The receptors derive from a human donor in good health. CDR3s include the opening cysteine and the closing phenylalanine or tryptophan. Fields, in order: D gene, clone size, J gene, V gene, CDR3 length, CDR3 DNA, CDR3 protein. A D gene is named only where the DNA matches it firmly. Size is omitted from some rows. Given values are once, few, many or a class for expanded clones.

>TRBD1|NA|TRBJ1-1|TRBV13|15
TGTGCCAGCAGCTTTGGAGACACAGGGGCCACTGAAGCTTTCTTT
CASSFGDTGATEAFF
>TRBD2|once|TRBJ2-3|TRBV18|19
TGTGCCAGCTCACCTCGGGGACTAGCGGGAGGTACTAGCACAGATACGCAGTATTTT
CASSPRGLAGGTSTDTQYF
>TRBD1|once|TRBJ2-1|TRBV9|17
TGTGCCAGCAGCCGGACAGGGGATCGGAGCTCCTACAATGAGCAGTTCTTC
CASSRTGDRSSYNEQFF
>NA|NA|TRBJ2-7|TRBV5-1|15
TGCGCCAGCAGCTGGGGCCACCGGGACATCTACGAGCAGTACTTC
CASSWGHRDIYEQYF
>TRBD2|NA|TRBJ2-7|TRBV12-5|14
TGTGCTAGTGGTTTGGGGACTAGCGGCGACGAGCAGTACTTC
CASGLGTSGDEQYF
>TRBD1|NA|TRBJ2-7|TRBV18|16
TGTGCCAGCTCACCACCCCCTATTTGGGGACAGTACGAGCAGTACTTC
CASSPPPIWGQYEQYF
>TRBD1|NA|TRBJ2-7|TRBV7-9|14
TGTGCCAGCAGCTCGGACAGGGAGCGGGACGAGCAGTACTTC
CASSSDRERDEQYF
>NA|NA|TRBJ1-2|TRBV4-1|13
TGCGCCAGCAGCCAACCGGGGGACTATGGCTACACCTTC
CASSQPGDYGYTF
>TRBD1|NA|TRBJ1-3|TRBV5-1|16
TGCGCCAGCAGCCCTGGACAGGGTGGGACTGGAAACACCATATATTTT
CASSPGQGGTGNTIYF
>TRBD1|NA|TRBJ2-7|TRBV29-1|14
TGCAGCGTTGCTGGACAGGCCCCCTTCCACGAGCAGTACTTC
CSVAGQAPFHEQYF
>NA|NA|TRBJ2-7|TRBV7-9|14
TGTGCCAGCAGCTCCACCGGCAGGGAAAACGAGCAGTACTTC
CASSSTGRENEQYF
>NA|NA|TRBJ2-7|TRBV28|16
TGTGCCAGCAGTTTGGCGCCCACTAGCCCCTGGGACGAGCAGTACTTC
CASSLAPTSPWDEQYF
>TRBD1|NA|TRBJ2-7|TRBV5-1|15
TGCGCCAGCAGCTTGGGGGACAGGGGGCCTAGGGAGCAGTACTTC
CASSLGDRGPREQYF
>TRBD1|NA|TRBJ2-7|TRBV30|13
TGTGCCTGGGTGACAGGGAACCCCTACGAGCAGTACTTC
CAWVTGNPYEQYF
>NA|NA|TRBJ2-1|TRBV25-1|16
TGTGCCAGCAGGGGGGGGCAGGGGGCTAGGGACAATGAGCAGTTCTTC
CASRGGQGARDNEQFF
>NA|NA|TRBJ2-2|TRBV9|16
TGTGCCAGTTCAGTTCCAGCCGGAGCGAACACCGGGGAGCTGTTTTTT
CASSVPAGANTGELFF
>TRBD2|NA|TRBJ2-1|TRBV7-9|15
TGTGCCAGCAGCTTACCGGGACTAGCGTCCGATGAGCAGTTCTTC
CASSLPGLASDEQFF
>NA|few|TRBJ2-1|TRBV19|12
TGTGCCAGTAGTATACAGTACAATGAGCAGTTCTTC
CASSIQYNEQFF
>NA|NA|TRBJ2-3|TRBV4-1|14
TGCGCCAGCAGCCAAGCTCCCGGAGGAGATAGGCAGTATTTT
CASSQAPGGDRQYF
>NA|once|TRBJ2-5|TRBV5-1|15
TGCGCCAGCAGCTTGGCATTACAGGGAGGGGAGACCCAGTACTTC
CASSLALQGGETQYF
>NA|NA|TRBJ2-6|TRBV5-4|14
TGTGCCAGCAGCCCCTTTTCTGGGGCCAACGTCCTGACTTTC
CASSPFSGANVLTF
>NA|NA|TRBJ1-2|TRBV5-4|14
TGTGCCAGCAGCTTGGATCAGGGGAACTATGGCTACACCTTC
CASSLDQGNYGYTF
>TRBD2|NA|TRBJ2-7|TRBV6-5|15
TGTGCCAGCAGTTACGGTCTAGCGGAAACCTACGAGCAGTACTTC
CASSYGLAETYEQYF